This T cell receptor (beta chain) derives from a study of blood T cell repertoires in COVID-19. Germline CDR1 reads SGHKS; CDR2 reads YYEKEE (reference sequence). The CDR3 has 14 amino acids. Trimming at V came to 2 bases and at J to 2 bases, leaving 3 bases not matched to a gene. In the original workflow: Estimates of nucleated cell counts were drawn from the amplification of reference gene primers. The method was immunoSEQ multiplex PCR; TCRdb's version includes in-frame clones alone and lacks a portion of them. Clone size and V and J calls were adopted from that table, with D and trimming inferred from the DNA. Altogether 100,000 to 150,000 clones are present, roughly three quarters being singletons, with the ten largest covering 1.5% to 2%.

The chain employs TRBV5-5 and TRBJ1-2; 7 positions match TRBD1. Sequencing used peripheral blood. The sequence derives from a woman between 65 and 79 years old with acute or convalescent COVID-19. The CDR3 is CASSFSGQNYGYTF. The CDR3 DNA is TGTGCCAGCAGCTTCTCGGGACAGAACTATGGCTACACCTTC. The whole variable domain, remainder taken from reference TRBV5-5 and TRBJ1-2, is DAGVTQSPTHLIKTRGQQVTLRCSPISGHKSVSWYQQVLGQGPQFIFQYYEKEERGRGNFPDRFSARQFPNYSSELNVNALLLGDSALYLCASSFSGQNYGYTFGSGTRLTVV.